This T cell receptor (beta chain) comes out of a study of vaccination and CD4 T cells after COVID-19. Study information: The convalescents were made up of six males and four females, two of whom were Hispanic. After vaccination, a few convalescent patients were sampled at day 14 and at days 161 to 241.

Time point specified: late sampling 161 to 241 days after vaccination in three convalescent patients. Treatment given: 10-day PBMC culture with coronavirus spike peptide pools or control peptides (ViraFEST assay). It was on days 3 and 7 that half the medium was replaced with fresh IL-2 medium. The Oncomine TCR Beta short-read assay was applied to DNA of cultured CD4+ T cells. MiXCR, applied by TCRdb to the PCR reads, yields one record per CDR3 protein. The sample includes about 23,000 distinct CDR3 sequences, 35% of them seen just once. Comments on this clonotype: Its matching antigen is unknown. The junction does not match germline at one end; this may be a read error.

The CDR3 totals 14 residues. Germline CDR1 reads SGHTA; CDR2 reads FQGTGA. The sample in question was CD4+ T cells from blood, cultured in vitro, obtained about 7 months after SARS-CoV-2 vaccination. J is TRBJ1-1 and V is TRBV7-3; D is unclear. The sequence derives from a human donor who had recovered from COVID-19. In DNA form, the CDR3 reads TGTGCCAGCAGTTTAAGAATGATGGACACTGAAGCTTTCTTT. Amino acid sequence: CASSLRMMDTEAFF.